The T cell receptor (beta chain) under discussion was sequenced for a study of blood T cells in healthy people across ages. Points on this clonotype: Antigen specificity is unknown. Germline and junction disagree at one end, which may indicate a read error.

Healthy individuals of Caucasian origin from Russia, aged roughly 6 to 100, served as donors. Researchers isolated at least 6 million PBMCs per sample. With a J-beta primer mix and a sample-barcoded 5' primer, a second PCR ran about 6 to 11 cycles. At least 2.5 million CDR3-containing paired-end reads were obtained per sample. TCRdb re-derived calls from the 5' RACE reads in MiXCR, one entry per CDR3 protein. The data hold about 670,000 distinct CDR3 sequences, with 40% to 45% observed a single time. Findings and limits, study-wide: As age increased, TCR beta diversity per million T cells fell in a roughly linear fashion.

Germline V CDR1 and CDR2: SGHRS, YFSETQ. The CDR3 runs to 13 residues. This receptor was identified in a man of 80 years or more in good health. The specimen was blood. This chain joins TRBV5-1 and TRBJ2-1; D ambiguous. CDR3 sequence (DNA): TGCGCCAGCGGGCTCCTCTCCTACAATGAGCGGTTCTTC. This encodes CASGLLSYNERFF.